This T cell receptor beta chain appears in the sequencing data of a study of shared clonotypes between healthy human individuals. Study results and limitations: Even with large depth, rarefaction showed that sorted-subset sequencing was incomplete. Estimated richness was generally greater in naive than memory subsets.

Profiling relied on immunoSEQ multiplex PCR, and the TCRdb table lists in-frame clones only, not all of them. The table records around 1.1 million clones, 60% to 80% of them present only once. This clone has only a few counts. The antigen remains unidentified. The donors were all Caucasian adults (living in Nashville, Tennessee). The receptor comes from a man between 18 and 29 years old in good health. Some clones in this sample may be carry-over from other donors' samples. The sample comprised memory CD4+ T cells from PBMCs. Regarding subset: CD45RA-negative fraction.

DNA for the CDR3: TGTGCCAGCAGCTTGGTAACGGACACCGGGGAGCTGTTTTTT. Amino acids: CASSLVTDTGELFF. This chain uses TRBV7-3 with TRBJ2-2; D gene unclear. V lost 3 bases and J lost 3, with 8 bases in between. The CDR3 sequence is 14 residues long. Germline V gives CDR1 SGHTA, CDR2 FQGTGA.